The next 8 T cell receptor beta chains were all read from a single sample in a study of T cell repertoires in cytomegalovirus infection. TCRdb re-derived calls from the reads in MiXCR, one entry per CDR3 protein. Of about 250,000 distinct CDR3 sequences listed, 9% to 15% are singletons. Sequencing was done on a sample of PBMCs. Source of these receptors: a human donor in good health (CMV status not recorded). Some clones in this sample may be carry-over from other donors' samples.

This clonotype occurred many times. The chain employs TRBV6-2 or TRBV6-3 and TRBJ2-7, with D unclear. Trimming stripped 2 bases from V and 2 bases from J, with 4 bases between. The CDR3 contains 12 residues. Germline V CDR1 and CDR2: MNHEY, SVGEGT. CDR3 amino acids: CASSYPTYEQYF. CDR3 sequence (DNA): TGTGCCAGCAGTTACCCTACCTACGAGCAGTACTTC.

V usage is TRBV5-1 and J usage is TRBJ2-2; possibly TRBD1 or TRBD2 for D (5 bases each). V was cut by 4 bases and J by 7 bases, with 17 bases left in between. The germline V gene encodes CDR1 SGHRS and CDR2 YFSETQ. This CDR3 comprises 15 residues. CDR3 amino acids: CASSPRDPTNGELFF. For the CDR3, the DNA is TGCGCCAGCAGCCCGAGGGACCCCACAAACGGGGAGCTGTTTTTT.

This clonotype was seen ten or more times. The chain uses TRBV7-2 and TRBJ2-5, with D tentatively TRBD1 (6 bases). This CDR3 comprises 15 residues. Trimming took 4 bases from V and 5 from J, leaving 17 bases between them. Germline V gene data show CDR1 as SGHTA and CDR2 as FQGNSA. CDR3 DNA: TGTGCCAGCAGCTGGACAGCGACGGCGGGTGAGACCCAGTACTTC. It encodes CASSWTATAGETQYF. Full variable domain (outside the CDR3, taken from reference TRBV7-2 and TRBJ2-5): GAGVSQSPSNKVTEKGKDVELRCDPISGHTALYWYRQSLGQGLEFLIYFQGNSAPDKSGLPSDRFSAERTGGSVSTLTIQRTQQEDSAVYLCASSWTATAGETQYFGPGTRLLVL.

The sample holds many counts of this clonotype. The chain couples TRBV7-9 to TRBJ2-5; 11 bases agree with TRBD2. Germline CDR1 is SEHNR and CDR2 is FQNEAQ (reference sequence). The CDR3 covers 14 residues. V lost 8 bases, J lost 5 bases, and 7 bases stayed unmatched. The CDR3 protein is CASDSGRVYETQYF. As DNA, the CDR3 is TGTGCCAGCGATAGCGGGAGGGTGTATGAGACCCAGTACTTC.

This clonotype was seen a few times. The V gene is TRBV29-1, the J gene TRBJ1-5; 9 bases match TRBD1. Per the germline V gene, CDR1 is SQVTM and CDR2 is ANQGSEA. This CDR3 region has 15 residues. J was trimmed by 5 bases and V by 7 bases; bases with no gene match: 12. CDR3 protein: CSAGQGWGPDQPQHF. CDR3 bases: TGCAGCGCAGGACAGGGGTGGGGCCCTGATCAGCCCCAGCATTTT.

This clonotype was observed at least ten times. J is TRBJ1-2 and V is TRBV6-4; 9 bases fit TRBD1. Germline CDR1 reads MRHNA; CDR2 reads SNTAGT. This CDR3 contains 13 residues. Trimming at V came to 8 bases and at J to 4 bases, leaving 5 bases not matched to a gene. The CDR3 nucleotides read TGTGCCAGCTCACAGGGGGCTGGCTATGGCTACACCTTC. Translating gives CASSQGAGYGYTF.

The gene calls are TRBV10-3 and TRBJ2-7, with 9 positions matching TRBD2. CDR1 is ENHRY and CDR2 is SYGVKD in the germline V gene. CDR3 size: 13 residues. Trimming cost V 8 bases and J 2 bases; bases outside gene matches: 4. The CDR3 here is CAISQRGAYEQYF. In DNA, the CDR3 is TGTGCCATCTCGCAGCGGGGGGCCTACGAGCAGTACTTC.

The sample holds many counts of this clonotype. DNA for the CDR3: TGTGCCAGCAGCACGGTCCCACAGGGTTGGGGTCAGCCCCAGCATTTT. Translation gives CASSTVPQGWGQPQHF. The rearrangement joins TRBV7-2 to TRBJ1-5, with D possibly TRBD1 on 6 matching bases. The CDR3 has 16 amino acids. CDR1 and CDR2 (germline): SGHTA, FQGNSA. The germline V and J ends were trimmed by 5 bases and 6 bases, with 20 bases remaining between them.